Sequencing of this T cell receptor beta chain was carried out in a study of blood T cell repertoires in COVID-19. This CDR3 is 15 amino acids long. From germline, CDR1 is DFQATT and CDR2 SNEGSKA (reference sequence). Trimming took 3 bases from V and 3 from J; bases not matched to a gene: 7. Participant-reported clinical history was the basis for cohort assignment. In the source study's methods: Scientists estimated how many nucleated cells there were by amplifying reference gene primers. Profiling relied on immunoSEQ multiplex PCR, and the TCRdb table lists in-frame clones only, not all of them. V, J and clone size are taken as reported in that table, and D and trimming were inferred from the DNA itself. This sample has 450,000 to 500,000 clones, with approximately 90% found just once.

The rearrangement joins TRBV20-1 to TRBJ1-2; 10 bases line up with TRBD1. Input material: PBMCs or T cells enriched from blood (not recorded which). This clonotype was obtained from a woman aged 55-69 years who had recovered from COVID-19. The CDR3 region is CSASDTGTGDYGYTF. The CDR3 DNA follows: TGCAGTGCTAGTGATACCGGGACAGGGGACTATGGCTACACCTTC.